The 12 T cell receptor beta chains in this list originate from one sample, sequenced in a study of Ad26.COV2.S vaccination and SARS-CoV-2 variants. Using immunoSEQ multiplex PCR, the repertoire was profiled, and TCRdb retains in-frame clones only, with some absent. This sample has nearly 95,000 clones; under 90% occur once, and the top ten carry 15% to 20%. Source: peripheral blood, taken after recovery from COVID-19. These receptors were taken from a human donor who had recovered from COVID-19.

This chain links TRBV7-6 with TRBJ2-7; the D gene is possibly TRBD2 (5 bases). V was trimmed by 1 base and J by 1 base, leaving 20 bases between them. In germline, CDR1 is SGHVS, CDR2 FNYEAQ. The CDR3 covers 18 residues. The CDR3 loop is CASSLVSGVRTLSYEQYF. CDR3 DNA: TGTGCCAGCAGCTTAGTTTCCGGGGTACGAACCCTTTCCTACGAGCAGTACTTC.

The V gene is TRBV6-6, the J gene TRBJ2-2; a possible D gene is TRBD1 (5 bases). CDR1 and CDR2 (germline): MNHNY, SVGAGI (reference sequence). Trimming stripped 7 bases from V and 6 bases from J, with 15 bases between. The CDR3 runs to 14 residues. CDR3 amino acids: CASNLLQGSGELFF. As DNA, the CDR3 is TGTGCCAGCAACCTCCTTCAGGGATCCGGGGAGCTGTTTTTT.

CDR3 DNA: TGTGCCACCAGGCAGGCAGGGTCCTACGAGCAGTACTTC. Its translation: CATRQAGSYEQYF. The chain carries TRBV12-3 or TRBV12-4 and TRBJ2-7, with a possible D match to TRBD1 (5 bases). Trimming stripped 10 bases from V and 1 base from J, with 14 bases between. The CDR3 extends over 13 amino acids.

CDR3 sequence: CASSFDGGPQHF. The CDR3 DNA is TGTGCCAGCAGCTTCGACGGTGGTCCCCAGCATTTT. The V call is TRBV7-9, the J call TRBJ1-5; no clear D. Germline V lookup: CDR1 SEHNR, CDR2 FQNEAQ (reference sequence). V was pared by 3 bases and J by 10 bases, with 10 bases between. This CDR3 comprises 12 residues.

This chain links TRBV18 with TRBJ2-7, with 7 bases lining up with TRBD2. In germline, CDR1 is KGHSH, CDR2 LQKENI. The junction had 8 bases not matched to a gene; V was cut back by 5 bases and J by 7 bases. The CDR3 has 13 residues. CDR3 protein: CASSMGLTGEQYF. The CDR3, as DNA: TGTGCCAGCTCAATGGGACTAACGGGGGAGCAGTACTTC.

The chain is built from TRBV9 and TRBJ2-7; D might be TRBD2 (7 bases). The CDR3 loop spans 14 amino acids. Germline loops: CDR1 SGDLS, CDR2 YYNGEE. V gave up 7 bases and J gave up 9 bases, with 23 bases separating them. Written as DNA, the CDR3 is TGTGCCAGCGGGGGGGACACCGTCTTTGAGCGGCAGTACTTC. The encoded protein is CASGGDTVFERQYF.

The chain recombines TRBV4-2 with TRBJ2-1, with D uncertain. The CDR3 sequence is 15 residues long. The germline V and J ends were trimmed by 3 bases and 9 bases, with 18 bases remaining between them. The germline gives CDR1 LGHNA, CDR2 YNFKEQ. CDR3 protein: CASSQSTAELGEQFF. DNA for the CDR3: TGTGCCAGCAGCCAGAGTACGGCGGAATTGGGTGAGCAGTTCTTC.

This chain connects TRBV10-3 to TRBJ2-1, with a possible D match to TRBD2 (5 bases). CDR3 length: 15 residues. With 0 bases removed from V and 3 bases from J, the gap between germline ends came to 9 bases. CDR1 is ENHRY, CDR2 SYGVKD, per germline. CDR3 sequence: CAISESVSGYNEQFF. The CDR3 DNA sequence: TGTGCCATCAGTGAGTCCGTAAGCGGCTACAATGAGCAGTTCTTC.

This clone was seen just once. V and J are TRBV11-1 and TRBJ2-7; no clear D gene. The CDR3 has 15 residues. Germline-derived CDR1 and CDR2 are SGHAT and FQDESV (reference sequence). Trimming removed 5 bases at V and 0 bases at J, with 14 bases between. This chain's CDR3 is CASSPEPENSYEQYF. In nucleotides, the CDR3 is TGTGCCAGCAGCCCCGAGCCCGAGAACTCCTACGAGCAGTACTTC.

The chain has TRBV28 and TRBJ1-2, with a weak D call TRBD1 (6 bases). Germline loops: CDR1 MDHEN, CDR2 SYDVKM. Trimming shortened V by 6 bases and J by 7 bases, and 21 bases separated the two germline ends. CDR3 length: 15 residues. The CDR3 region has the DNA TGTGCCAGCAGGAAACCCGGGGGCTGGGGGGTTGGCTACACCTTC. Translating gives CASRKPGGWGVGYTF.

The chain is built from TRBV11-2 and TRBJ2-1; 9 positions agree with TRBD2. V shed 5 bases, J shed 1 base, and the junction held 15 bases outside the gene matches. The CDR3 length is 19 residues. Germline V gene data show CDR1 as SGHAT and CDR2 as FQNNGV. CDR3 sequence: CASSPRVAGALNSYNEQFF. The CDR3 DNA sequence: TGTGCCAGCAGCCCCAGGGTAGCGGGAGCTCTAAATTCCTACAATGAGCAGTTCTTC.

The gene calls are TRBV18 and TRBJ1-2, with D possibly matching TRBD1 (5 bases). From germline, CDR1 is KGHSH and CDR2 LQKENI. This CDR3 contains 14 residues. Trimming took 6 bases from V and 1 from J, leaving 12 bases between them. DNA of the CDR3: TGTGCCAGCTCCTTACAGGATCTTAACTATGGCTACACCTTC. Amino acids: CASSLQDLNYGYTF.